This TCR beta chain was recorded in a study of CD8 T cells in Susac syndrome. The CDR3 is 16 residues long. J lost 4 bases, V lost 6 bases, and 12 bases had no gene match. Random-hexamer reverse transcription was applied to roughly 0.5 to 1 ug RNA. TCRdb redid the calling of the immunoSEQ multiplex PCR reads with MiXCR, one entry per CDR3 protein. The sample lists 70,000 to 100,000 distinct CDR3 sequences; roughly 91% were seen once. TEMRA cells were FACS-enriched, unlike CD8+ and CD4+ T cells, which were negatively isolated. This clonotype was sampled from a human donor in good health. The chain carries TRBV23-1 and TRBJ1-2, with 9 bases aligning to TRBD1. TRBV23-1 is an ORF for which the function is uncertain. The sequencing sample was made of CD8+ T cells from PBMCs. The chain's CDR3 is CASSPGTGYTGYGYTF. As DNA, the CDR3 is TGCGCCAGCAGCCCCGGGACAGGGTATACCGGCTATGGCTACACCTTC.